The clone carrying this T cell receptor beta chain has ten or more counts. Its specificity is unknown. The sample originates from a study of early T cells in non-severe SARS-CoV-2 infection. As for the study in general: Sequenced material consisted of bulk RNA (from unsorted whole blood), and chains were unpaired. Broader study findings: In VDJdb matching, anti-spike CD8 responses were favored while private and CD4 specificities went missing.

Researchers attached unique molecular identifiers to individual cDNA molecules. TCRdb passed the 5' RACE reads through MiXCR, listing each CDR3 protein once. Counted here are fewer than 55,000 distinct CDR3 sequences, approximately 11% occurring once; the ten biggest clones make up under 15%. The CDR3 runs 12 residues. CDR1 and CDR2 (germline): MNHEY, SVGEGT. V was trimmed by 2 bases and J by 8 bases, leaving 9 bases between them. Sequences were obtained from whole blood. This chain joins TRBV6-2 or TRBV6-3 and TRBJ1-1, with D perhaps TRBD1 (5 bases). The TCR originated in an adult who was a healthcare worker with PCR-confirmed SARS-CoV-2 infection or an uninfected control (not recorded which). The CDR3 is CASSYMGVEAFF. CDR3 DNA sequence: TGTGCCAGCAGTTACATGGGGGTGGAAGCTTTCTTT.